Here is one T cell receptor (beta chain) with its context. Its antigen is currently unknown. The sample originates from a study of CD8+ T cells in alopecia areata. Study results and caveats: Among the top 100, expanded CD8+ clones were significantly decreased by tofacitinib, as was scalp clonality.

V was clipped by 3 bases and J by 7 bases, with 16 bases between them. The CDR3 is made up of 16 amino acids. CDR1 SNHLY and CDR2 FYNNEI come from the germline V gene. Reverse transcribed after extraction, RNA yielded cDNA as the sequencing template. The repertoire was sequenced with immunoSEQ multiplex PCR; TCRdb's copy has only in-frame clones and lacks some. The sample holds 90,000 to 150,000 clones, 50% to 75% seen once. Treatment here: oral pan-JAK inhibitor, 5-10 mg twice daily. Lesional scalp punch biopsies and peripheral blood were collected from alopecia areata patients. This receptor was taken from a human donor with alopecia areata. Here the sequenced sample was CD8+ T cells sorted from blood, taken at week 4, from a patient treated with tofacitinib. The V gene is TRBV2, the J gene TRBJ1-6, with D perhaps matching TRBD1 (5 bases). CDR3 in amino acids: CASSDRGYDQNSPLHF. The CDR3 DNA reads TGTGCCAGCAGTGATCGGGGGTACGATCAGAATTCACCCCTCCACTTT. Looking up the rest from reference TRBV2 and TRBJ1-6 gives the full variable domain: EPEVTQTPSHQVTQMGQEVILRCVPISNHLYFYWYRQILGQKVEFLVSFYNNEISEKSEIFDDQFSVERPDGSNFTLKIRSTKLEDSAMYFCASSDRGYDQNSPLHFGNGTRLTVT.